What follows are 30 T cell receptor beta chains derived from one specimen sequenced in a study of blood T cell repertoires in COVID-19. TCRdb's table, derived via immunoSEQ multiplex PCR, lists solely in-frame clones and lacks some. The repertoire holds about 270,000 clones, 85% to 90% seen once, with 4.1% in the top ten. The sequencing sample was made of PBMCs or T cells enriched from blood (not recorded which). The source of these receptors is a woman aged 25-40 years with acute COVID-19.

The CDR3 coding sequence is TGTGCCAGCAGCTTGGCCTTCAGGACTAGCGGCCAGGGGGGAGAGACCCAGTACTTC. This gives the protein CASSLAFRTSGQGGETQYF. J is TRBJ2-5 and V is TRBV5-4, with 10 nucleotides matching TRBD2. Germline V CDR1 and CDR2: SGHNT, YYREEE (reference sequence). V shed 0 bases and J 4 bases; nucleotides not matched to a gene: 15. CDR3 size: 19 residues. The entire variable domain, with the rest obtained from reference TRBV5-4 and TRBJ2-5, is as follows: ETGVTQSPTHLIKTRGQQVTLRCSSQSGHNTVSWYQQALGQGPQFIFQYYREEENGRGNFPPRFSGLQFPNYSSELNVNALELDDSALYLCASSLAFRTSGQGGETQYFGPGTRLLVL.

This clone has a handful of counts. The CDR3 DNA follows: TGTGCCAGCAGTCCAGTATTCGGACAGGGTAGATCAGATACGCAGTATTTT. Protein sequence: CASSPVFGQGRSDTQYF. The chain is built from TRBV6-6 and TRBJ2-3; 8 positions agree with TRBD1. The CDR3 contains 17 residues. V gave up 5 bases and J gave up 4 bases; unmatched junction bases: 14. Germline CDR1 MNHNY, CDR2 SVGAGI (reference sequence).

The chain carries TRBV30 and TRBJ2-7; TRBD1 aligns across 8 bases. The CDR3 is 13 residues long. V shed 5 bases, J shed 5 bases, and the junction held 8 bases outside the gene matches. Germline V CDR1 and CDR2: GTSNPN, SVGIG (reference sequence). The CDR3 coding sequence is TGTGCCTGGGCCACCCACAGGGGGAACGAGCAGTACTTC. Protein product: CAWATHRGNEQYF.

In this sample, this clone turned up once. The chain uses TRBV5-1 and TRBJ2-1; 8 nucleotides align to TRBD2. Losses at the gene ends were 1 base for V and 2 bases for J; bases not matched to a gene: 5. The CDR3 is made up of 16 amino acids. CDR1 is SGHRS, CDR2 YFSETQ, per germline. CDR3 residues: CASSLSAGGTYNEQFF. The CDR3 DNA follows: TGCGCCAGCAGCTTGTCGGCGGGAGGAACCTACAATGAGCAGTTCTTC.

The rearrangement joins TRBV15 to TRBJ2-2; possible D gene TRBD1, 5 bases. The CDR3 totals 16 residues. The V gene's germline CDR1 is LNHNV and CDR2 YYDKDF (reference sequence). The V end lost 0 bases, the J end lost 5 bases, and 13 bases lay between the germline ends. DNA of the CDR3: TGTGCCACCAGCAGAGAATTTGGCAGGGTGACCGGGGAGCTGTTTTTT. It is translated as CATSREFGRVTGELFF. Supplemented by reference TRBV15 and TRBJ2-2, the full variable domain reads DAMVIQNPRYQVTQFGKPVTLSCSQTLNHNVMYWYQQKSSQAPKLLFHYYDKDFNNEADTPDNFQSRRPNTSFCFLDIRSPGLGDTAMYLCATSREFGRVTGELFFGEGSRLTVL.

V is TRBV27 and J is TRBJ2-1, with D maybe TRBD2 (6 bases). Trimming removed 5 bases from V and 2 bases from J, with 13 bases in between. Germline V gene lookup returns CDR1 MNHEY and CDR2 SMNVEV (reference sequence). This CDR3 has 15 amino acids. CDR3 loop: CASSPSGGAYNEQFF. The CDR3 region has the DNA TGTGCCAGCAGTCCCTCCGGGGGAGCCTACAATGAGCAGTTCTTC.

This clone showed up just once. This chain's CDR3 is CASSPPSQGLQDGYTF. The CDR3 DNA reads as TGTGCCAGCTCACCACCGTCGCAGGGACTACAGGATGGCTACACCTTC. The chain couples TRBV18 to TRBJ1-2, with D possibly being TRBD1 (5 bases). This CDR3 spans 16 amino acids. The germline V and J ends were trimmed by 0 bases and 6 bases, with 17 bases remaining between them. Germline lookup yields CDR1 KGHSH and CDR2 LQKENI.

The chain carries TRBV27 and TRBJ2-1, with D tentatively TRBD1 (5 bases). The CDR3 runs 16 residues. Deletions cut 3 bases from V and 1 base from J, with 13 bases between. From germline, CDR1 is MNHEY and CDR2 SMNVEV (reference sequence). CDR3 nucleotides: TGTGCCAGCAGTTTGGTGGGCAGGGTATCCTACAATGAGCAGTTCTTC. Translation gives CASSLVGRVSYNEQFF.

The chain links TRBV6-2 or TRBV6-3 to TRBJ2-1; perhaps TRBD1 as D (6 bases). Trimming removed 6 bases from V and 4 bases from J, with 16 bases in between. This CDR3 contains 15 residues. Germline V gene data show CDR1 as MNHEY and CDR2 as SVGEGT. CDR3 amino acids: CASSPPQGRYNEQFF. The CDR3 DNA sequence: TGTGCCAGCAGCCCCCCACAGGGCAGATACAATGAGCAGTTCTTC.

The CDR3 loop is CASSLALDRDYGYTF. CDR3 coding DNA: TGTGCCAGCAGCTTGGCCCTCGACAGGGATTATGGCTACACCTTC. The J gene is TRBJ1-2, the V gene TRBV5-5; TRBD1 matches 7 bases. The CDR3 is 15 amino acids. The germline gives CDR1 SGHKS, CDR2 YYEKEE (reference sequence). The V segment lost 0 bases and the J segment 5 bases; nucleotides outside the gene matches: 7.

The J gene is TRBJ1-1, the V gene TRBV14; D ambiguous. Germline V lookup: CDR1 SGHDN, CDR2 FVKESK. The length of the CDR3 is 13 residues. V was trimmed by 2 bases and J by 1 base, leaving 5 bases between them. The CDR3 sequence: CASSQQANTEAFF. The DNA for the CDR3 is TGTGCCAGCAGCCAACAGGCGAACACTGAAGCTTTCTTT.

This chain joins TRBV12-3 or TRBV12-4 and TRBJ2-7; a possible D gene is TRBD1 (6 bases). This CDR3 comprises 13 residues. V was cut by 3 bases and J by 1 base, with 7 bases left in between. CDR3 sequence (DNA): TGTGCCAGCAGTTTCACAGGGTCCTACGAGCAGTACTTC. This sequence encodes CASSFTGSYEQYF.

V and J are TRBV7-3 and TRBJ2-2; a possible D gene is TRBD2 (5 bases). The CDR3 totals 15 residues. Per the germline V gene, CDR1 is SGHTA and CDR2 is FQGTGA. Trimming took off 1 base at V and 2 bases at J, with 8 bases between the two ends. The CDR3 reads CASSLSDYNTGELFF. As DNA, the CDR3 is TGTGCCAGCAGCTTAAGCGACTATAACACCGGGGAGCTGTTTTTT.

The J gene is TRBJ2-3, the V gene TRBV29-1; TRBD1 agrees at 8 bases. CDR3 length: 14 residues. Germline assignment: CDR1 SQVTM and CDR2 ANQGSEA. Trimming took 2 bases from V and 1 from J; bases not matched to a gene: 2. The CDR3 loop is CSVETDRGTDTQYF. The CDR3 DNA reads TGCAGCGTTGAAACGGACAGGGGCACAGATACGCAGTATTTT.

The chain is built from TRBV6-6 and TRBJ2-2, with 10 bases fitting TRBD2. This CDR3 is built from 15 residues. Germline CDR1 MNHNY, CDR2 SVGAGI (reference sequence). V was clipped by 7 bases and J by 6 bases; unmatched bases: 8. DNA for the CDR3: TGTGCCAGCACTAGCGGGAGTCTTTGGGCCGGGGAGCTGTTTTTT. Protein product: CASTSGSLWAGELFF.

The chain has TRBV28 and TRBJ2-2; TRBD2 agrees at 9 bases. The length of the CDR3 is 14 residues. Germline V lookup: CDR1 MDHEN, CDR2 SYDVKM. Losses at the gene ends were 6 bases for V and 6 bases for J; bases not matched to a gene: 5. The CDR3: CASRAGGPPGELFF. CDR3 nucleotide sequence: TGTGCCAGCAGGGCGGGAGGGCCTCCCGGGGAGCTGTTTTTT.

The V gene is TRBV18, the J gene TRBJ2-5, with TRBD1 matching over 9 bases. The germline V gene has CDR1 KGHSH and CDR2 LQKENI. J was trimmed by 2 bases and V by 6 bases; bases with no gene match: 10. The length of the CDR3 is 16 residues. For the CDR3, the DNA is TGTGCCAGCTCTCACAACAGGGGGCGTCCTCAAGAGACCCAGTACTTC. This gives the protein CASSHNRGRPQETQYF.

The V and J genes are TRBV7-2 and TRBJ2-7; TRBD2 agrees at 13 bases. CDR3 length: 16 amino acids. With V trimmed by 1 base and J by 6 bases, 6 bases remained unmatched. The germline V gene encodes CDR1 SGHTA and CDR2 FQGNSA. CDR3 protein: CASSLDHGTSGIEQYF. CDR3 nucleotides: TGTGCCAGCAGCTTAGATCACGGGACTAGCGGGATCGAGCAGTACTTC.

This chain's CDR3 is CASSLPGLREQFF. In DNA form, the CDR3 reads TGTGCCAGCAGCTTACCTGGACTCCGCGAGCAGTTCTTC. The chain recombines TRBV7-2 with TRBJ2-1; perhaps TRBD2 as D (5 bases). CDR3 size: 13 residues. V was cut by 2 bases and J by 10 bases, with 12 bases left in between. CDR1 is SGHTA and CDR2 is FQGNSA in the germline V gene.

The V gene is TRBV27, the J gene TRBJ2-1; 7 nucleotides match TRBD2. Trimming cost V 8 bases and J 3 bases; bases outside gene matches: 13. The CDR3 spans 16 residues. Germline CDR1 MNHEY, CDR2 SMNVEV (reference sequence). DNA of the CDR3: TGTGCCAGCGGTACTGGGATGAGCGGGATCTACAATGAGCAGTTCTTC. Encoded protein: CASGTGMSGIYNEQFF.

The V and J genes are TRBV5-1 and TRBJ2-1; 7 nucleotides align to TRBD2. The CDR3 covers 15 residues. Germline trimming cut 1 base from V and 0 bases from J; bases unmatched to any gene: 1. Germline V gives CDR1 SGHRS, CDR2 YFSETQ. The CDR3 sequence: CASSLLADSYNEQFF. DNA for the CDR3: TGCGCCAGCAGCTTGCTAGCGGACTCCTACAATGAGCAGTTCTTC.

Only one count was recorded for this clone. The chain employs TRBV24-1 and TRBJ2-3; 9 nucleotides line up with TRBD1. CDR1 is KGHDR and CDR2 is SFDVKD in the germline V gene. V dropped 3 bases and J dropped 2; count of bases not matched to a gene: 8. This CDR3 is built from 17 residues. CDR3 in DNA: TGTGCCACCAGTGATAGAAACAGGGGGCAGGACACAGATACGCAGTATTTT. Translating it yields CATSDRNRGQDTDTQYF.

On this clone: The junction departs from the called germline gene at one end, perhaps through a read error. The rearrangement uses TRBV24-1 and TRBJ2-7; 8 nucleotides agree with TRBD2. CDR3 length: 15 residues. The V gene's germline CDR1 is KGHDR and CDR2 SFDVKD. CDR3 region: CATSASATSDYEQYF. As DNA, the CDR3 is TGTGCCACGAGTGCAAGCGCGACTAGCGACTACGAGCAGTACTTC.

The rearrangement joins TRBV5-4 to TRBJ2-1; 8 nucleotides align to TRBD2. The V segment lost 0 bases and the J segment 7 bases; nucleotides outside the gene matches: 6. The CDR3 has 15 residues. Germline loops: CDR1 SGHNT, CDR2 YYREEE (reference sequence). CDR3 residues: CASSLDLAGGNEQFF. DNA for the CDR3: TGTGCCAGCAGCTTGGATCTAGCGGGCGGAAATGAGCAGTTCTTC.

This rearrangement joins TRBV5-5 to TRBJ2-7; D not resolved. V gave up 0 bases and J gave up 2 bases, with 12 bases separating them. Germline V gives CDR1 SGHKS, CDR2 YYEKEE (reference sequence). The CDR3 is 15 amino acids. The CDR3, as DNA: TGTGCCAGCAGCTTGGGGCCCCTGCAAGCCTACGAGCAGTACTTC. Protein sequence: CASSLGPLQAYEQYF.

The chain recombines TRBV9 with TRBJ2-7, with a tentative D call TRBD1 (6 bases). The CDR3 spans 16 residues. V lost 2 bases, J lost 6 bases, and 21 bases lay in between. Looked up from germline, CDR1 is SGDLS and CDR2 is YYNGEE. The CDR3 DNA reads TGTGCCAGCAGCGTTCTGTATTCGGACAGTCTAGGCGAGCAGTACTTC. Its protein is CASSVLYSDSLGEQYF. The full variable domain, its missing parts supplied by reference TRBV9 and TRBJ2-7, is DSGVTQTPKHLITATGQRVTLRCSPRSGDLSVYWYQQSLDQGLQFLIQYYNGEERAKGNILERFSAQQFPDLHSELNLSSLELGDSALYFCASSVLYSDSLGEQYFGPGTRLTVT.

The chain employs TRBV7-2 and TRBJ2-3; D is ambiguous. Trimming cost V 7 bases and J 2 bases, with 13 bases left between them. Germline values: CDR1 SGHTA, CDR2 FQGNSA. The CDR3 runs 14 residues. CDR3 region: CASTLLYPTDTQYF. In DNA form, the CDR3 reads TGTGCCAGCACCCTCCTCTATCCCACAGATACGCAGTATTTT.

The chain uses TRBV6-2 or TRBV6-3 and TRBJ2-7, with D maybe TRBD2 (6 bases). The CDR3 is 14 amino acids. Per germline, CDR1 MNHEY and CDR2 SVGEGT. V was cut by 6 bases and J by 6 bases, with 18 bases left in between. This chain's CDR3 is CASSHRDSHGEQYF. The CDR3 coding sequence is TGTGCCAGCAGCCACCGGGACTCCCATGGCGAGCAGTACTTC.

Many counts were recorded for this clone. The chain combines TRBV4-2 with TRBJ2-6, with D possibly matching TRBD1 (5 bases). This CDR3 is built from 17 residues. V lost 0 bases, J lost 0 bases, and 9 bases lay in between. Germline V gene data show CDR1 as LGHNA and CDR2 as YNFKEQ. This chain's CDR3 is CASSQETGSSGANVLTF. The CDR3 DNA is TGTGCCAGCAGCCAAGAAACAGGAAGCTCTGGGGCCAACGTCCTGACTTTC.

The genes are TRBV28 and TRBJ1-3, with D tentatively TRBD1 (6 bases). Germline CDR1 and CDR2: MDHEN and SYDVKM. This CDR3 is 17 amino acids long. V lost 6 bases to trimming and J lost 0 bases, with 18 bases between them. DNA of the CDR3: TGTGCCAGCAGCACTCCCGAGGGGGTCGGCTCTGGAAACACCATATATTTT. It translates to CASSTPEGVGSGNTIYF.